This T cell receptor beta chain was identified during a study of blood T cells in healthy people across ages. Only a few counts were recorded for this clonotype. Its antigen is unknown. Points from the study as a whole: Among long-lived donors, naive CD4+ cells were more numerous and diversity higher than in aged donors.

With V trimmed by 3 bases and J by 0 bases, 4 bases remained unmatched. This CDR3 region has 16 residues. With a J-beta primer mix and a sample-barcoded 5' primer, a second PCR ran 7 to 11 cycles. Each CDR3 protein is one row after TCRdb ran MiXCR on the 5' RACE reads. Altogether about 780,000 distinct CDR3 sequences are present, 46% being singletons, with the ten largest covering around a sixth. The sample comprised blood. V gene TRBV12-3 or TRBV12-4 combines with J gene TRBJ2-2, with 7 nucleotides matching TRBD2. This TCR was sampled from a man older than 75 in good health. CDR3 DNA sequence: TGTGCCAGCAGTTTCGCGGGAGCCCCGAACACCGGGGAGCTGTTTTTT. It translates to CASSFAGAPNTGELFF.